This entry lists 24 T cell receptor beta chains sequenced from one sample in a study of blood T cell repertoires in COVID-19. Measured with immunoSEQ multiplex PCR; TCRdb has only the in-frame clones, and not every one. The sample holds under 350,000 clones, about 89% seen once. The sequenced sample was peripheral blood. The receptors stem from a man aged 35-49 years with acute or convalescent COVID-19.

The chain combines TRBV5-1 with TRBJ1-6; TRBD1 agrees at 10 bases. The germline V gene has CDR1 SGHRS and CDR2 YFSETQ. V gave up 1 base and J gave up 11 bases; unmatched junction bases: 9. The CDR3 contains 16 residues. The CDR3 sequence: CASSLKDGTGDPPLHF. CDR3 DNA sequence: TGCGCCAGCAGCTTGAAGGATGGGACAGGGGACCCACCCCTCCACTTT.

This sequence joins TRBV10-3 and TRBJ1-1; D is possibly TRBD1 (6 bases). Germline-derived CDR1 and CDR2 are ENHRY and SYGVKD. CDR3 length: 17 residues. Trimming removed 8 bases at V and 4 bases at J, with 26 bases between. The CDR3 nucleotides are TGTGCCATCTCTGGGGGGGGCATTAATAAAGTAGGCACTGAAGCTTTCTTT. This codes for CAISGGGINKVGTEAFF.

This chain links TRBV5-6 with TRBJ1-2; TRBD1 might be the D (5 bases). CDR3 size: 14 residues. CDR1 and CDR2 from the germline V gene are SGHDT and YYEEEE. V lost 6 bases and J lost 3, with 15 bases in between. The CDR3 loop reads CASTPGGVYYGYTF. The CDR3 nucleotides are TGTGCCAGCACCCCAGGAGGGGTGTACTATGGCTACACCTTC.

The chain uses TRBV5-4 and TRBJ1-6; the match to TRBD1 covers 12 bases. With V trimmed by 0 bases and J by 8 bases, 0 bases remained unmatched. CDR1 SGHNT and CDR2 YYREEE come from the germline V gene (reference sequence). The CDR3 extends over 15 amino acids. Here the CDR3 reads CASSLGDRGHSPLHF. CDR3 in DNA: TGTGCCAGCAGCTTGGGGGACAGGGGGCATTCACCCCTCCACTTT.

V and J are TRBV4-1 and TRBJ2-1, with 11 bases fitting TRBD2. Unmatched junction bases numbered 18, after V lost 6 bases and J lost 2 bases. This CDR3 region has 20 residues. Germline V CDR1 and CDR2: MGHRA, YSYEKL. In DNA, the CDR3 is TGCGCCAGCAGTTTCTCGACCGGTCTAGCGGGGGGACCACCCTACAATGAGCAGTTCTTC. Encoded protein: CASSFSTGLAGGPPYNEQFF.

The chain recombines TRBV6-5 with TRBJ2-2, with D perhaps matching TRBD2 (7 bases). The CDR3 contains 15 residues. Per the germline V gene, CDR1 is MNHEY and CDR2 is SVGAGI. Trimming stripped 7 bases from V and 4 bases from J, with 16 bases between. The CDR3 protein is CASTLGGGFTGELFF. The CDR3 DNA sequence: TGTGCCAGCACCTTAGGGGGGGGATTCACCGGGGAGCTGTTTTTT.

This clone has more than one count but fewer than ten. The rearrangement links TRBV7-9 to TRBJ2-1, with TRBD2 matching 11 bases. The CDR3 consists of 15 residues. Unmatched junction bases numbered 6, after V lost 2 bases and J lost 9 bases. Germline CDR1 is SEHNR and CDR2 is FQNEAQ (reference sequence). DNA for the CDR3: TGTGCCAGCAGCTTAATTAGCGGGGGGGCCGGTGAGCAGTTCTTC. It encodes CASSLISGGAGEQFF.

The V call is TRBV19, the J call TRBJ2-2; D may be TRBD1 (6 bases). The CDR3 has 13 residues. V lost 3 bases and J 6 bases, leaving 8 bases between the germline ends. Germline-derived CDR1 and CDR2 are LNHDA and SQIVND (reference sequence). The CDR3 DNA sequence: TGTGCCAGTAGTATGACAGGACCCGGGGAGCTGTTTTTT. Translation: CASSMTGPGELFF. Full variable domain (missing parts from reference TRBV19 and TRBJ2-2): DGGITQSPKYLFRKEGQNVTLSCEQNLNHDAMYWYRQDPGQGLRLIYYSQIVNDFQKGDIAEGYSVSREKKESFPLTVTSAQKNPTAFYLCASSMTGPGELFFGEGSRLTVL.

The chain joins TRBV19 to TRBJ2-1; D possibly corresponds to TRBD1 (5 bases). Germline-derived CDR1 and CDR2 are LNHDA and SQIVND (reference sequence). V gave up 10 bases and J gave up 11 bases, with 21 bases separating them. The CDR3 is made up of 13 amino acids. The CDR3 bases are TGTGCCACCCGGAACCCAAACAGGAGTCAGCAGTTCTTC. Translating it yields CATRNPNRSQQFF.

J is TRBJ2-7 and V is TRBV5-1, with a possible D match to TRBD1 (6 bases). Germline values: CDR1 SGHRS, CDR2 YFSETQ. CDR3 length equals 13 residues. The ends were cut back, 7 bases at V and 6 bases at J, with 17 bases in the middle. CDR3 nucleotides: TGCGCCAGCTTCGACAGGATTCCCCGCGAGCAGTACTTC. Its translation: CASFDRIPREQYF.

The chain couples TRBV7-9 to TRBJ1-3, with no clear D. This CDR3 has 16 residues. V was clipped by 2 bases and J by 0 bases, with 11 bases between them. Germline V gene lookup returns CDR1 SEHNR and CDR2 FQNEAQ (reference sequence). CDR3 nucleotide sequence: TGTGCCAGCAGCTTAATTGAGGTTCACTCTGGAAACACCATATATTTT. Its protein is CASSLIEVHSGNTIYF.

This clone was picked up a small number of times. CDR3 residues: CATSTQGLRPQHF. The CDR3 nucleotides are TGTGCCACCAGCACTCAGGGGTTGCGGCCCCAGCATTTT. This sequence joins TRBV15 and TRBJ1-5; TRBD1 might be the D (6 bases). Germline values: CDR1 LNHNV, CDR2 YYDKDF (reference sequence). V was cut by 4 bases and J by 9 bases, with 13 bases left in between. The CDR3 is made up of 13 amino acids.

The chain carries TRBV12-5 and TRBJ1-2, with TRBD1 as a possible D gene (5 bases). Germline values: CDR1 LGHNT, CDR2 FRNRAP. This CDR3 has 13 residues. Trimming took 7 bases from V and 8 from J, leaving 17 bases between them. The CDR3 DNA reads as TGTGCTAGTGCCTTGGACACCACCGGGGGCTACACCTTC. Protein: CASALDTTGGYTF.

The chain combines TRBV2 with TRBJ2-7, with 8 bases fitting TRBD1. There are 15 residues in the CDR3. With V trimmed by 2 bases and J by 0 bases, 3 bases remained unmatched. Germline lookup yields CDR1 SNHLY and CDR2 FYNNEI. CDR3 coding DNA: TGTGCCAGCAGTGAAACAGGACAGGGCTCCTACGAGCAGTACTTC. Amino acid sequence: CASSETGQGSYEQYF.

In DNA, the CDR3 is TGTGCCAGCAGCCCCGCCGGGACAGCTAATTCACCCCTCCACTTT. Translated: CASSPAGTANSPLHF. This chain links TRBV14 with TRBJ1-6; 7 bases are shared with TRBD1. CDR1 and CDR2 from the germline V gene are SGHDN and FVKESK. This CDR3 has 15 amino acids. Germline trimming cut 4 bases from V and 6 bases from J; bases unmatched to any gene: 6.

The chain recombines TRBV6-6 with TRBJ2-1; D is perhaps TRBD1 (5 bases). The ends were cut back, 7 bases at V and 4 bases at J, with 14 bases in the middle. Germline CDR1 is MNHNY and CDR2 is SVGAGI (reference sequence). CDR3 length equals 14 residues. The CDR3 DNA reads TGTGCCAGCACCCGAAGGACACCATACAATGAGCAGTTCTTC. Translation: CASTRRTPYNEQFF.

This chain uses TRBV29-1 with TRBJ1-4; D gene unclear. Germline V gives CDR1 SQVTM, CDR2 ANQGSEA. V dropped 2 bases and J dropped 5 bases, with 12 bases sitting between them. The CDR3 contains 14 residues. This CDR3 reads CSVELHSLNEKLFF. The CDR3 DNA is TGCAGCGTTGAATTGCACAGTCTGAATGAAAAACTGTTTTTT.

This chain connects TRBV24-1 to TRBJ2-3, with 9 bases matching TRBD2. The CDR3 has 15 amino acids. Germline CDR1 reads KGHDR; CDR2 reads SFDVKD. V was clipped by 3 bases and J by 4 bases; unmatched bases: 4. CDR3 in amino acids: CATSDPGTSSDTQYF. The CDR3 coding sequence is TGTGCCACCAGTGATCCCGGGACTAGCTCAGATACGCAGTATTTT.

This clone was found once. J is TRBJ2-3 and V is TRBV5-1; D might be TRBD1 (6 bases). The germline CDR1 and CDR2 sequences are SGHRS and YFSETQ. This CDR3 is 15 amino acids long. The ends were cut back, 1 base at V and 6 bases at J, with 15 bases in the middle. For the CDR3, the DNA is TGCGCCAGCAGCTTGATTTTGGGGGCCGGGGATACGCAGTATTTT. Protein product: CASSLILGAGDTQYF.

The chain employs TRBV7-8 and TRBJ1-2, with 8 bases matching TRBD1. The germline gives CDR1 SGHVS, CDR2 FQNEAQ. Unmatched junction bases numbered 12, after V lost 1 base and J lost 5 bases. This CDR3 has 17 residues. The CDR3 nucleotides read TGTGCCAGCAGCTTAGGCGACAGGGGAACCCTTTGGTATGGCTACACCTTC. Translated, it gives CASSLGDRGTLWYGYTF.

V usage is TRBV19 and J usage is TRBJ2-1; possible D gene TRBD2, 6 bases. Germline V lookup: CDR1 LNHDA, CDR2 SQIVND (reference sequence). V lost 6 bases to trimming and J lost 2 bases, with 14 bases between them. The CDR3 covers 15 residues. Here the CDR3 reads CASRSGSFPYNEQFF. In DNA, the CDR3 is TGTGCCAGTAGAAGCGGGTCGTTTCCCTACAATGAGCAGTTCTTC.

The rearrangement uses TRBV15 and TRBJ2-5, with D maybe TRBD2 (5 bases). The CDR3 consists of 13 residues. From germline, CDR1 is LNHNV and CDR2 YYDKDF (reference sequence). Trimming pared 1 base from V and 4 bases from J, leaving 7 bases between. This CDR3 reads CATSRVEGETQYF. As DNA, the CDR3 is TGTGCCACCAGCAGAGTTGAGGGAGAGACCCAGTACTTC.

This chain uses TRBV16 with TRBJ1-1; no definite D call. The germline V and J ends were trimmed by 1 base and 1 base, with 4 bases remaining between them. The CDR3 length is 13 residues. Germline loops: CDR1 KGHSY, CDR2 FQNENV. The CDR3 region is CASSQFWNTEAFF. The CDR3 DNA reads TGTGCCAGCAGCCAATTCTGGAACACTGAAGCTTTCTTT. Supplemented by reference TRBV16 and TRBJ1-1, the full variable domain reads GEEVAQTPKHLVRGEGQKAKLYCAPIKGHSYVFWYQQVLKNEFKFLISFQNENVFDETGMPKERFSAKCLPNSPCSLEIQATKLEDSAVYFCASSQFWNTEAFFGQGTRLTVV.

The J gene is TRBJ1-5, the V gene TRBV7-7; possibly TRBD1 for D (6 bases). V lost 5 bases to trimming and J lost 2 bases, with 16 bases between them. There are 16 residues in the CDR3. Germline assignment: CDR1 SSHAT and CDR2 FNYEAQ (reference sequence). The DNA of the CDR3 is TGTGCCAGCAGCCCACGGGGGGCTTGGGGCAATCAGCCCCAGCATTTT. Its protein product is CASSPRGAWGNQPQHF.